In this sample, the clone carrying this T cell receptor beta chain turned up once. Treatment denoted: randomized to nivolumab then ipilimumab (arm A) or the reverse (arm B). This sample is part of a study of sequential checkpoint blockade in melanoma. This CDR3 comprises 17 residues. V trimming: 4 bases; J trimming: 0 bases; junction bases outside the gene matches: 7. Germline lookup yields CDR1 SNHLY and CDR2 FYNNEI. Generated by immunoSEQ multiplex PCR, the TCRdb table keeps only in-frame clones and is missing some. The sample lists around 40,000 clones; 86% were seen once. This material consisted of CD8+ T cells sorted from blood (inferred from file names), taken from a patient given nivolumab and ipilimumab in sequence. This chain uses TRBV2 with TRBJ2-1, with 9 bases aligning to TRBD2. The origin of this receptor is a human donor with melanoma. The CDR3 region is CASSGAGGPSSYNEQFF. In DNA form, the CDR3 reads TGTGCCAGCAGTGGTGCGGGAGGGCCGAGCTCCTACAATGAGCAGTTCTTC.